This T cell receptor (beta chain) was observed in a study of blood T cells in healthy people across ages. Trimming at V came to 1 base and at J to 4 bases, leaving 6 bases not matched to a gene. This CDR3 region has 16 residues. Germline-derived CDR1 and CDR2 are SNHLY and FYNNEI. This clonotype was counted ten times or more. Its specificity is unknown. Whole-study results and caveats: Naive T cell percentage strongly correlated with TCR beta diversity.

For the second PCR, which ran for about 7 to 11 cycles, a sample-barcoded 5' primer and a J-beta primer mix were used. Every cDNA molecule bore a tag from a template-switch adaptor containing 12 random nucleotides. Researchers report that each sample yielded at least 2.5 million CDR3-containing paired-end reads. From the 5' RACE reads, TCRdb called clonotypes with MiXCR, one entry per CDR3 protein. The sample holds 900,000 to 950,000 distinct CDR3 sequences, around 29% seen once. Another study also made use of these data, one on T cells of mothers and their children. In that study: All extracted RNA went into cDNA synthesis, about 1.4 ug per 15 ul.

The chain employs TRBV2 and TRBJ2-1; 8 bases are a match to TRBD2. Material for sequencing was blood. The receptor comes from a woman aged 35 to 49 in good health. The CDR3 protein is CASSEEAGEVYNEQFF. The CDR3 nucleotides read TGTGCCAGCAGTGAAGAAGCGGGGGAGGTTTACAATGAGCAGTTCTTC.